Listed below are T cell receptor beta chains from one sample, sequenced in a study of early T cells in non-severe SARS-CoV-2 infection. One entry per CDR3 protein results from TCRdb running MiXCR on the 5' RACE reads. Here the sample spans approximately 80,000 distinct CDR3 sequences, about 10% being singletons. Sample: whole blood, taken at baseline. The receptors were sampled from an adult who was a healthcare worker with PCR-confirmed SARS-CoV-2 infection or an uninfected control (not recorded which). Each CDR3 is given with its conserved first and last residue. D genes are given only for firm matches. Clone size is stated in some rows and not others, as once, few, many or a class when expanded.

V gene: TRBV28; clone size: NA; D gene: TRBD1; J gene: TRBJ2-7; CDR3 protein: CATAPIPGQGGEQYF; CDR3 DNA: TGTGCCACCGCCCCAATACCGGGACAGGGGGGCGAGCAGTACTTC
V gene: TRBV20-1; clone size: NA; D gene: NA; J gene: TRBJ2-7; CDR3 protein: CSARVPGHEQYF; CDR3 DNA: TGCAGTGCTAGAGTTCCGGGTCACGAGCAGTACTTC
V gene: TRBV7-2; clone size: few; D gene: NA; J gene: TRBJ2-1; CDR3 protein: CASSPNGAGNEQFF; CDR3 DNA: TGTGCCAGCAGCCCAAACGGGGCAGGGAATGAGCAGTTCTTC
V gene: TRBV11-1; clone size: NA; D gene: NA; J gene: TRBJ2-7; CDR3 protein: CASSHPVGSGSEQYF; CDR3 DNA: TGTGCCAGCAGCCATCCTGTGGGGTCAGGGAGCGAGCAGTACTTC
V gene: TRBV2; clone size: many; D gene: TRBD1; J gene: TRBJ1-2; CDR3 protein: CASSVTGDGYTF; CDR3 DNA: TGTGCCAGCAGTGTGACAGGGGATGGCTACACCTTC
V gene: TRBV2; clone size: NA; D gene: NA; J gene: TRBJ2-1; CDR3 protein: CASSDPDYNEQFF; CDR3 DNA: TGTGCCAGCAGTGATCCGGACTACAATGAGCAGTTCTTC
V gene: TRBV5-1; clone size: NA; D gene: NA; J gene: TRBJ2-7; CDR3 protein: CASSFVGDEQYF; CDR3 DNA: TGCGCCAGCAGCTTCGTAGGGGACGAGCAGTACTTC
V gene: TRBV3-1; clone size: NA; D gene: TRBD1; J gene: TRBJ2-1; CDR3 protein: CASSTTTGGKYNEQFF; CDR3 DNA: TGTGCCAGCAGCACTACCACAGGGGGCAAATACAATGAGCAGTTCTTC
V gene: TRBV29-1; clone size: many; D gene: TRBD1; J gene: TRBJ1-1; CDR3 protein: CSVEGDSNTEAFF; CDR3 DNA: TGCAGCGTCGAAGGGGACAGTAACACTGAAGCTTTCTTT
V gene: TRBV28; clone size: NA; D gene: NA; J gene: TRBJ2-2; CDR3 protein: CASSIRTAANTGELFF; CDR3 DNA: TGTGCCAGCAGTATACGGACAGCCGCGAACACCGGGGAGCTGTTTTTT
V gene: TRBV29-1; clone size: many; D gene: NA; J gene: TRBJ2-5; CDR3 protein: CSVSQRNQETQYF; CDR3 DNA: TGCAGCGTTAGTCAGCGAAACCAAGAGACCCAGTACTTC
V gene: TRBV9; clone size: NA; D gene: NA; J gene: TRBJ2-2; CDR3 protein: CASAGQNTGELFF; CDR3 DNA: TGTGCCAGCGCAGGACAGAACACCGGGGAGCTGTTTTTT
V gene: TRBV7-8; clone size: NA; D gene: NA; J gene: TRBJ1-1; CDR3 protein: CASSPRTNTEAFF; CDR3 DNA: TGTGCCAGCAGCCCAAGGACGAACACTGAAGCTTTCTTT
V gene: TRBV7-9; clone size: NA; D gene: NA; J gene: TRBJ2-3; CDR3 protein: CASSLSRERDTQYF; CDR3 DNA: TGTGCCAGCAGCTTAAGCAGGGAGAGAGATACGCAGTATTTT
V gene: TRBV3-1; clone size: NA; D gene: NA; J gene: TRBJ2-3; CDR3 protein: CASSQGALSDTQYF; CDR3 DNA: TGTGCCAGCAGCCAAGGAGCTCTGTCAGATACGCAGTATTTT
V gene: TRBV19; clone size: few; D gene: NA; J gene: TRBJ2-1; CDR3 protein: CASRGFYNEQFF; CDR3 DNA: TGTGCCAGCAGGGGTTTTTATAATGAGCAGTTCTTC
V gene: TRBV4-3; clone size: NA; D gene: TRBD2; J gene: TRBJ2-7; CDR3 protein: CASSQAGGTTYEQYF; CDR3 DNA: TGCGCCAGCAGCCAAGCGGGAGGGACAACCTACGAGCAGTACTTC
V gene: TRBV14; clone size: few; D gene: TRBD2; J gene: TRBJ2-3; CDR3 protein: CASSPRLAGGLTQYF; CDR3 DNA: TGTGCCAGCAGCCCCCGACTAGCGGGGGGCTTGACGCAGTATTTT
V gene: TRBV19; clone size: NA; D gene: TRBD1; J gene: TRBJ2-3; CDR3 protein: CASSTPGTGTDTQYF; CDR3 DNA: TGTGCCAGTAGTACCCCCGGGACAGGCACAGATACGCAGTATTTT
V gene: TRBV12-3/TRBV12-4; clone size: many; D gene: NA; J gene: TRBJ1-5; CDR3 protein: CASIKRPMPLSNQPQHF; CDR3 DNA: TGTGCCAGCATCAAGCGCCCCATGCCGCTTAGCAATCAGCCCCAGCATTTT
V gene: TRBV7-8; clone size: many; D gene: TRBD1; J gene: TRBJ2-1; CDR3 protein: CASSADRGRFNEQFF; CDR3 DNA: TGTGCCAGCAGCGCCGACAGGGGGAGGTTCAATGAGCAGTTCTTC
V gene: TRBV12-3/TRBV12-4; clone size: many; D gene: NA; J gene: TRBJ1-1; CDR3 protein: CASSPVGRVGEAFF; CDR3 DNA: TGTGCCAGCAGCCCAGTAGGTAGGGTTGGAGAAGCTTTCTTT
V gene: TRBV7-2; clone size: few; D gene: TRBD1; J gene: TRBJ2-1; CDR3 protein: CASSLGSGGGEQFF; CDR3 DNA: TGTGCCAGCAGCTTAGGCTCAGGGGGCGGTGAGCAGTTCTTC
V gene: TRBV10-3; clone size: few; D gene: TRBD2; J gene: TRBJ2-7; CDR3 protein: CAIGRGDSYEQYF; CDR3 DNA: TGTGCCATCGGTCGGGGGGACTCCTACGAGCAGTACTTC
V gene: TRBV4-3; clone size: NA; D gene: NA; J gene: TRBJ2-3; CDR3 protein: CASSQAWQGYTDTQYF; CDR3 DNA: TGCGCCAGCAGCCAAGCCTGGCAGGGCTACACAGATACGCAGTATTTT
V gene: TRBV6-5; clone size: few; D gene: NA; J gene: TRBJ2-1; CDR3 protein: CASSYSTGRSEQFF; CDR3 DNA: TGTGCCAGCAGTTACTCTACAGGGCGGTCTGAGCAGTTCTTC
V gene: TRBV5-1; clone size: few; D gene: NA; J gene: TRBJ2-7; CDR3 protein: CASSLVQDSPYEQYF; CDR3 DNA: TGCGCCAGCAGCTTGGTTCAGGACAGCCCCTACGAGCAGTACTTC
V gene: TRBV28; clone size: few; D gene: NA; J gene: TRBJ1-5; CDR3 protein: CASLYGGTQPQHF; CDR3 DNA: TGTGCCAGCCTCTACGGAGGAACTCAGCCCCAGCATTTT
V gene: TRBV5-4; clone size: few; D gene: TRBD1; J gene: TRBJ1-1; CDR3 protein: CASSPRTGRNTEAFF; CDR3 DNA: TGTGCCAGCAGCCCTAGGACAGGGAGGAACACTGAAGCTTTCTTT
V gene: TRBV29-1; clone size: few; D gene: NA; J gene: TRBJ1-4; CDR3 protein: CSVEIGQVGLFF; CDR3 DNA: TGCAGCGTTGAAATTGGCCAGGTGGGACTGTTTTTT
V gene: TRBV5-5; clone size: few; D gene: NA; J gene: TRBJ1-4; CDR3 protein: CASSSQGTNEKLFF; CDR3 DNA: TGTGCCAGCAGCTCGCAGGGAACTAATGAAAAACTGTTTTTT
V gene: TRBV12-3/TRBV12-4; clone size: many; D gene: NA; J gene: TRBJ2-1; CDR3 protein: CASTRGSYNEQFF; CDR3 DNA: TGTGCCAGCACGCGCGGGTCCTACAATGAGCAGTTCTTC
V gene: TRBV18; clone size: many; D gene: NA; J gene: TRBJ2-5; CDR3 protein: CASSPLTQYQETQYF; CDR3 DNA: TGTGCCAGCTCACCACTGACACAGTACCAAGAGACCCAGTACTTC
V gene: TRBV14; clone size: many; D gene: NA; J gene: TRBJ1-2; CDR3 protein: CASSPPNRASGRYGYTF; CDR3 DNA: TGTGCCAGCAGCCCGCCTAACAGGGCCAGTGGCCGCTATGGCTACACCTTC
V gene: TRBV6-5; clone size: few; D gene: NA; J gene: TRBJ1-5; CDR3 protein: CASSYSGAGAVGNQPQHF; CDR3 DNA: TGTGCCAGCAGTTACTCGGGGGCTGGTGCGGTTGGAAATCAGCCCCAGCATTTT